This is a list of T cell receptor beta chains from one sample in a study of blood T cell repertoires in COVID-19. The protocol was immunoSEQ multiplex PCR, while the TCRdb copy is restricted to in-frame clones and leaves out a portion. Of 160,000 or so clones in the sample, roughly 87% are singletons; the top ten hold around 1.2%. The specimen sequenced was PBMCs or T cells enriched from blood (not recorded which). These receptors originate from a human donor with acute COVID-19. The donor label of this sample is uncertain. The CDR3 runs from the conserved cysteine through the conserved F or W. D genes are given only for firm matches. Size is stated for part of the rows, as once, few or many counts, or as a class when the clone is expanded.

v_gene,abundance,d_gene,j_gene,CDR3nt,CDR3aa
TRBV7-8,-,-,TRBJ1-4,TGTGCCACCCGAGGACGGGGGACTAATGAAAAACTGTTTTTT,CATRGRGTNEKLFF
TRBV10-3,-,-,TRBJ1-5,TGTGCCATCAGGGGGCTCCAGAATCAGCCCCAGCATTTT,CAIRGLQNQPQHF
TRBV5-1,once,TRBD1,TRBJ1-3,TGCGCCAGCAGCTTTCTGGCCGGACAGGCAATAGGAAACACCATATATTTT,CASSFLAGQAIGNTIYF
TRBV18,-,-,TRBJ2-5,TGTGCCAGCTCACCACCGGTTCGGGGGTCGCCCTTGGTCCTTCAAGAGACCCAGTACTTC,CASSPPVRGSPLVLQETQYF
TRBV7-9,-,-,TRBJ1-4,TGTGCCAGCAGCTTACAGGGGCGGCTTGAAAAACTGTTTTTT,CASSLQGRLEKLFF
TRBV6-1,-,-,TRBJ1-5,TGTGCCAGCAGTGAAGACGGCAGGGGACGCAATCAGCCCCAGCATTTT,CASSEDGRGRNQPQHF
TRBV13,-,TRBD1,TRBJ1-1,TGTGCCAGCAGCTTAACAGGGGGGCTTGAAGCTTTCTTT,CASSLTGGLEAFF
TRBV29-1,-,-,TRBJ1-1,TGCAGCGTTGAGAGCCACACTGAAGCTTTCTTT,CSVESHTEAFF
TRBV3-1/TRBV3-2,once,-,TRBJ1-1,TGTGCCAGCAGCCACAGGGGCGAAAGGGCTGAAGCTTTCTTT,CASSHRGERAEAFF
TRBV2,-,TRBD2,TRBJ2-5,TGTGCCAGCACCCGGACTAGCGGTAGAGAGACCCAGTACTTC,CASTRTSGRETQYF
TRBV5-4,-,TRBD1,TRBJ2-7,TGTGCCAGCAGCCCGCCGGGACAGTCCTACGAGCAGTACTTC,CASSPPGQSYEQYF
TRBV5-6,-,-,TRBJ1-1,TGTGCCAGCAGCAACGACAGGACTGAAGCTTTCTTT,CASSNDRTEAFF
TRBV18,-,-,TRBJ2-5,TGTGCCAGCTCACCACCCTCCGGGGATCAAGAGACCCAGTACTTC,CASSPPSGDQETQYF
TRBV7-9,few,TRBD1,TRBJ1-3,TGTGCCAGCAGCCCAGGGGACAGGGGAGGAAACACCATATATTTT,CASSPGDRGGNTIYF
TRBV7-3,-,-,TRBJ2-1,TGTGCCAGCAGCTTAAACGGGGTCGGCAATGAGCAGTTCTTC,CASSLNGVGNEQFF
TRBV4-3,-,TRBD1,TRBJ1-1,TGCGCCAGCAGCCAGTGCCCCGGGACAGACACTGAAGCTTTCTTT,CASSQCPGTDTEAFF
TRBV24-1,-,TRBD2,TRBJ2-3,TGTGCCACCAGTGATTCTCCGGGACTAGTTTCGACAGATACGCAGTATTTT,CATSDSPGLVSTDTQYF
TRBV7-9,once,-,TRBJ2-7,TGTGCCAGCAGCTTACAGGCTGAGCAGTACTTC,CASSLQAEQYF
TRBV7-8,-,-,TRBJ1-1,TGTGCCAGCAGCTTATCGGAGTACACTGAAGCTTTCTTT,CASSLSEYTEAFF
TRBV2,-,TRBD1,TRBJ1-5,TGTGCCAGCAGCGGACAGGGCCCAAATCAGCCCCAGCATTTT,CASSGQGPNQPQHF
TRBV28,-,-,TRBJ2-3,TGTGCCAGCAGTTTATCAGGGTCGCAAAGGTCGACGCAGTATTTT,CASSLSGSQRSTQYF
TRBV15,few,-,TRBJ2-7,TGTGCCACCAGCAGAGGCCCCGGTACCCGCGAGCAGTACTTC,CATSRGPGTREQYF
TRBV4-1,-,-,TRBJ2-3,TGCGCCAGCAGCCAATGGACTGCCTCAGATACGCAGTATTTT,CASSQWTASDTQYF
TRBV7-8,-,TRBD2,TRBJ2-7,TGTGCCAGCAGCACACCTGCTAGCGGGGGTATCGAGCAGTACTTC,CASSTPASGGIEQYF
TRBV5-6,-,-,TRBJ1-1,TGTGCCAGCAGCTTGCCAGGCGAGAGCACTGAAGCTTTCTTT,CASSLPGESTEAFF
TRBV7-9,-,-,TRBJ2-1,TGTGCCAGCAGCTTAGCGGACAGCAATGAGCAGTTCTTC,CASSLADSNEQFF
TRBV4-1,-,TRBD2,TRBJ2-5,TGCGCCAGCAGGCCTGGGAGTAGCGGGGGGGCGTACCAAGAGACCCAGTACTTC,CASRPGSSGGAYQETQYF
TRBV30,-,TRBD1,TRBJ1-5,TGTGCCTGGGGGACAGGGGTAGATCAGCCCCAGCATTTT,CAWGTGVDQPQHF
TRBV24-1,-,TRBD1,TRBJ2-1,TGTGCCACCAGTGATTTGGGACAGGGCAATGAGCAGTTCTTC,CATSDLGQGNEQFF